These T cell receptor beta chains were read from a single sample in a study of regulatory T cells in long-lasting Graves disease. In TCRdb, the multiplex PCR reads were re-called with MiXCR into one record per CDR3 protein. The table includes around 400,000 distinct CDR3 sequences, about 21% detected once. The material was peripheral blood mononuclear cells (PBMCs), obtained when the disease was refractory, from a patient treated with antithyroid drugs. The receptors originated from a female donor with Graves disease. The CDR3 runs from the conserved cysteine through the conserved F or W. Each record gives: CDR3 DNA, CDR3 protein, D gene, clone size, V gene, J gene. D genes are given only for firm matches. Clone size is not always given. Where it is, it says once, few, many or a class for expanded clones.

DNA: TGTGCCAGCGCACTCCGGCAAGAGACCCAGTACTTC; CDR3: CASALRQETQYF; D: NA; size: NA; V: TRBV6-1; J: TRBJ2-5
DNA: TGCAGTGCTAGAGTTTGGTCTAGCAGCCAAGAGACCCAGTACTTC; CDR3: CSARVWSSSQETQYF; D: NA; size: NA; V: TRBV20-1; J: TRBJ2-5
DNA: TGTGCCAGCAGGCCGACTGCCTCAAGCTCCTACAATGAGCAGTTCTTC; CDR3: CASRPTASSSYNEQFF; D: NA; size: few; V: TRBV2; J: TRBJ2-1
DNA: TGTGCCAGTGGAGGGGGTACCGAGCAGTACTTC; CDR3: CASGGGTEQYF; D: NA; size: few; V: TRBV19; J: TRBJ2-7
DNA: TGTGCCAGCAGTTACGACAGGGGGCCCTACGAGCAGTACTTC; CDR3: CASSYDRGPYEQYF; D: TRBD1; size: many; V: TRBV6-9; J: TRBJ2-7
DNA: TGTGCCAGCAGTCCCTCCGGGACAGGGCCCCGCTCCTACGAGCAGTACTTC; CDR3: CASSPSGTGPRSYEQYF; D: TRBD1; size: NA; V: TRBV27; J: TRBJ2-7
DNA: TGCGCCAGCAGTGCGGCGGCGGAGAACACTGAAGCTTTCTTT; CDR3: CASSAAAENTEAFF; D: NA; size: many; V: TRBV10-1; J: TRBJ1-1
DNA: TGTGCCAGCAGCCCGCCCGGGACTAGAGGGGGCGAGCAGTACTTC; CDR3: CASSPPGTRGGEQYF; D: TRBD2; size: few; V: TRBV14; J: TRBJ2-7
DNA: TGTGCCAGCAGTATAACTTTCTATGGCTACACCTTC; CDR3: CASSITFYGYTF; D: NA; size: many; V: TRBV28; J: TRBJ1-2
DNA: TGCAGCGTTGGGGGGGGGACAGGGGGCGAGACCCAGTACTTC; CDR3: CSVGGGTGGETQYF; D: TRBD1; size: NA; V: TRBV29-1; J: TRBJ2-5
DNA: TGTGCCAGCAGCTTAGAAGTCTCCCAGAATCAGCCCCAGCATTTT; CDR3: CASSLEVSQNQPQHF; D: NA; size: many; V: TRBV13; J: TRBJ1-5
DNA: TGTGCCATCGGGAATTCGGGCACAGACCCTACGGAGACCCAGTACTTC; CDR3: CAIGNSGTDPTETQYF; D: NA; size: many; V: TRBV10-3; J: TRBJ2-5
DNA: TGTGCCAGCAGCGTAGATACAGGCCGAGGAGGCTACACCTTC; CDR3: CASSVDTGRGGYTF; D: NA; size: NA; V: TRBV9; J: TRBJ1-2
DNA: TGTGCCAGCAGCCAAGACGAACAGTTAACTATTGGCTACACCTTC; CDR3: CASSQDEQLTIGYTF; D: NA; size: NA; V: TRBV3-1; J: TRBJ1-2